These 26 T cell receptor beta chains were all obtained from the same sample, sequenced in a study of T cells after yellow fever vaccination. TCRdb fed the 5' RACE reads into MiXCR, producing one record per CDR3 protein. The repertoire holds around 530,000 distinct CDR3 sequences, approximately 16% seen once, with 17% in the top ten. Sequencing used PBMCs, obtained less than 6 days after the first yellow fever vaccination. Receptor source: a young man who received the YFV17D yellow fever vaccine.

Only a few counts were recorded for this clonotype. The chain uses TRBV18 and TRBJ2-7; 10 bases are shared with TRBD1. CDR1 and CDR2 from the germline V gene are KGHSH and LQKENI. This CDR3 contains 15 residues. With V trimmed by 3 bases and J by 3 bases, 5 bases remained unmatched. CDR3 nucleotides: TGTGCCAGCTCACCGGGAGGGACAGGGGTCTACGAGCAGTACTTC. Translation: CASSPGGTGVYEQYF.

This clonotype was recorded at least ten times. The chain has TRBV12-3 or TRBV12-4 and TRBJ2-3, with D maybe TRBD1 (6 bases). Trimming removed 6 bases at V and 0 bases at J, with 13 bases between. The CDR3 loop spans 15 amino acids. CDR3 loop: CASSLTGSSTDTQYF. The CDR3 coding sequence is TGTGCCAGCAGCTTGACAGGATCTAGCACAGATACGCAGTATTTT.

The chain combines TRBV28 with TRBJ2-7, with D unclear. V dropped 2 bases and J dropped 6 bases, with 8 bases sitting between them. The CDR3 length is 12 residues. From germline, CDR1 is MDHEN and CDR2 SYDVKM. The CDR3 reads CASSLSWGEQYV. The CDR3 DNA is TGTGCCAGCAGTTTAAGTTGGGGCGAGCAGTACGTC.

In its sample, this clonotype was seen a few times. The gene calls are TRBV12-3 or TRBV12-4 and TRBJ2-1, with D unresolved. The V gene lost 5 bases and the J gene lost 2 bases, with 31 bases spanning the gap. There are 21 residues in the CDR3. The CDR3 DNA sequence: TGTGCCAGCAGTATTAATCGACGTGGATTTAGGGCCCGGTATGCCTACAATGAGCAGTTCTTC. As protein: CASSINRRGFRARYAYNEQFF.

This clonotype was found many times. This chain uses TRBV7-9 with TRBJ2-3; the D gene could be TRBD1 or TRBD2 (6 bases each). Per the germline V gene, CDR1 is SEHNR and CDR2 is FQNEAQ (reference sequence). This CDR3 is 16 amino acids long. The germline V and J ends were trimmed by 7 bases and 4 bases, with 21 bases remaining between them. CDR3 coding DNA: TGTGCCAGCAACCCCGGGGACGGGGGCCGGGCAGATACGCAGTATTTT. This sequence encodes CASNPGDGGRADTQYF.

The CDR3 region is CASSSLGQVQDGTQYF. The CDR3 DNA follows: TGTGCCAGCAGCTCCCTCGGACAGGTCCAAGACGGTACGCAGTATTTT. The chain is built from TRBV11-2 and TRBJ2-3; 7 positions agree with TRBD1. Per the germline V gene, CDR1 is SGHAT and CDR2 is FQNNGV. The CDR3 spans 16 residues. V trimming: 4 bases; J trimming: 8 bases; junction bases outside the gene matches: 15.

The gene calls are TRBV6-2 or TRBV6-3 and TRBJ2-5, with TRBD2 identical over 8 bases. The CDR3 spans 18 residues. Germline V CDR1 and CDR2: MNHEY, SVGEGT. V lost 9 bases to trimming and J lost 3 bases; unmatched junction nucleotides: 21. CDR3 sequence reads: CASRAGLAAFGREETQYF. In nucleotides, the CDR3 is TGTGCCAGTCGCGCCGGACTAGCAGCGTTCGGGAGGGAAGAGACCCAGTACTTC.

This clonotype has a handful of counts. This chain joins TRBV7-8 and TRBJ1-6; unclear D gene. Germline CDR1 and CDR2: SGHVS and FQNEAQ. CDR3 length: 12 residues. V lost 2 bases and J 8 bases, leaving 4 bases between the germline ends. The CDR3 nucleotides read TGTGCCAGCAGCTTACAGTATTCACCCCTCCACTTT. This codes for CASSLQYSPLHF.

V gene TRBV6-5 combines with J gene TRBJ1-4; D is ambiguous. Per the germline V gene, CDR1 is MNHEY and CDR2 is SVGAGI. This CDR3 region has 15 residues. Trimming took off 0 bases at V and 3 bases at J, with 8 bases between the two ends. The DNA for the CDR3 is TGTGCCAGCAGTTACTCGCGGTTTCCTAATGAAAAACTGTTTTTT. Protein product: CASSYSRFPNEKLFF.

Written as DNA, the CDR3 is TGTGCCATCAGTTACGGCCAGACAAATCAGCCCCAGCATTTT. Protein: CAISYGQTNQPQHF. The chain has TRBV10-3 and TRBJ1-5; D uncertain. Trimming took 5 bases from V and 4 from J, leaving 12 bases between them. Germline CDR1 reads ENHRY; CDR2 reads SYGVKD. The CDR3 has 14 residues.

Only a few counts were recorded for this clonotype. The rearrangement uses TRBV4-3 and TRBJ1-5; the D gene is possibly TRBD1 (5 bases). CDR3 length equals 13 residues. The germline V gene encodes CDR1 LGHNA and CDR2 YSLEER. V was clipped by 3 bases and J by 5 bases, with 8 bases between them. The CDR3: CASSQEGDQPQHF. The CDR3 nucleotides read TGCGCCAGCAGCCAGGAAGGGGATCAGCCCCAGCATTTT.

The chain is built from TRBV2 and TRBJ2-2; TRBD2 matches at 10 bases. CDR1 is SNHLY and CDR2 is FYNNEI in the germline V gene. V lost 7 bases to trimming and J lost 6 bases; unmatched junction nucleotides: 14. This CDR3 is 17 amino acids long. CDR3 sequence: CASTPGLAILSAGELFF. The CDR3 region has the DNA TGTGCCAGCACTCCGGGACTAGCGATTCTCTCCGCCGGGGAGCTGTTTTTT.

This clonotype showed up many times. V is TRBV6-1 and J is TRBJ1-2; D is unclear. This CDR3 is 14 amino acids long. Germline V gives CDR1 MNHNS, CDR2 SASEGT. Trimming cost V 8 bases and J 4 bases, with 17 bases left between them. In nucleotides, the CDR3 is TGTGCCAGCCGCCTCATTACAGCAGTCTATGGCTACACCTTC. Translating gives CASRLITAVYGYTF.

There are a few counts of this clonotype. V is TRBV6-1 and J is TRBJ2-2; the match to TRBD2 covers 11 bases. The CDR3 is 16 amino acids. CDR1 MNHNS and CDR2 SASEGT come from the germline V gene. V lost 6 bases, J lost 1 base, and 4 bases stayed unmatched. CDR3 sequence: CASRTGTSGNTGELFF. The CDR3 bases are TGTGCCAGCAGAACCGGGACTAGCGGGAACACCGGGGAGCTGTTTTTT.

The CDR3 loop is CASSQEGRQPQHF. DNA of the CDR3: TGCGCCAGCAGCCAGGAGGGCAGACAGCCCCAGCATTTT. The chain couples TRBV5-1 to TRBJ1-5; D is undetermined. Germline V gene data show CDR1 as SGHRS and CDR2 as YFSETQ. The ends were cut back, 4 bases at V and 7 bases at J, with 12 bases in the middle. This CDR3 is 13 amino acids long.

The rearrangement joins TRBV5-4 to TRBJ2-5; 7 positions agree with TRBD1. Looked up from germline, CDR1 is SGHNT and CDR2 is YYREEE (reference sequence). V dropped 0 bases and J dropped 6; count of bases not matched to a gene: 2. The CDR3 is 13 residues long. CDR3 sequence reads: CASSLEGAKTQYF. The CDR3, as DNA: TGTGCCAGCAGCTTGGAGGGGGCCAAGACCCAGTACTTC.

The V and J genes are TRBV5-5 and TRBJ2-7, with TRBD1 matching 7 bases. After removal of 4 bases from V and 0 bases from J, the junction contained 13 bases not matched to a gene. The CDR3 runs to 17 residues. The germline V gene encodes CDR1 SGHKS and CDR2 YYEKEE (reference sequence). CDR3 DNA sequence: TGTGCCAGCAGCAACTCCAGGGGGACCCTTCGCTCCTACGAGCAGTACTTC. It codes for CASSNSRGTLRSYEQYF.

This clonotype was counted ten times or more. The chain links TRBV4-1 to TRBJ2-1, with TRBD2 identical over 10 bases. CDR1 is MGHRA, CDR2 YSYEKL, per germline. V was clipped by 4 bases and J by 8 bases; unmatched bases: 11. The CDR3 sequence is 16 residues long. CDR3 nucleotide sequence: TGCGCCAGCAGCCTAGAGGAGCGGGGGGGCCTAGATGAGCAGTTCTTC. Residues: CASSLEERGGLDEQFF.

The chain combines TRBV6-1 with TRBJ1-1, with 9 bases matching TRBD1. The CDR3 runs 16 residues. J was trimmed by 8 bases and V by 5 bases; bases with no gene match: 15. The germline CDR1 and CDR2 sequences are MNHNS and SASEGT. The CDR3 reads CASSPRQGEWSKEAFF. The CDR3 coding sequence is TGTGCCAGCAGTCCCCGACAGGGGGAATGGAGTAAGGAAGCTTTCTTT.

V and J are TRBV11-1 and TRBJ2-5; 12 bases match TRBD2. The CDR3 totals 18 residues. V shed 5 bases, J shed 0 bases, and the junction held 10 bases outside the gene matches. The germline CDR1 and CDR2 sequences are SGHAT and FQDESV (reference sequence). The DNA for the CDR3 is TGTGCCAGCAGCCCTAGGACTAGCGGGGTTAGGTACCAAGAGACCCAGTACTTC. It specifies CASSPRTSGVRYQETQYF.

The chain employs TRBV3-1 and TRBJ1-5; TRBD1 agrees at 7 bases. Germline CDR1 reads LGHDT; CDR2 reads YNNKEL (reference sequence). V dropped 2 bases and J dropped 6; count of bases not matched to a gene: 7. The CDR3 runs to 15 residues. As DNA, the CDR3 is TGTGCCAGCAGCCAAACAGGGGCCGGAGGTCAGCCCCAGCATTTT. It specifies CASSQTGAGGQPQHF.

The chain couples TRBV6-1 to TRBJ2-2; 8 nucleotides agree with TRBD1. This CDR3 is built from 16 residues. CDR1 MNHNS and CDR2 SASEGT come from the germline V gene. V lost 6 bases, J lost 1 base, and 7 bases stayed unmatched. The DNA for the CDR3 is TGTGCCAGCAGAGTTACCGGGACAGGGAACACCGGGGAGCTGTTTTTT. Residues: CASRVTGTGNTGELFF.

V is TRBV5-1 and J is TRBJ2-5; D gene ambiguous. Germline assignment: CDR1 SGHRS and CDR2 YFSETQ. Trimming removed 1 base at V and 1 base at J, with 8 bases between. The CDR3 has 14 residues. The CDR3 sequence is CASSLIELQETQYF. The CDR3 DNA is TGCGCCAGCAGCTTGATCGAACTCCAAGAGACCCAGTACTTC. Full variable domain (rest looked up from reference TRBV5-1 and TRBJ2-5): KAGVTQTPRYLIKTRGQQVTLSCSPISGHRSVSWYQQTPGQGLQFLFEYFSETQRNKGNFPGRFSGRQFSNSRSEMNVSTLELGDSALYLCASSLIELQETQYFGPGTRLLVL.

This clonotype was recorded many times. The chain is built from TRBV7-9 and TRBJ2-1, with TRBD2 as a possible D gene (6 bases). This CDR3 contains 14 residues. V was shortened by 10 bases and J by 8 bases, with 21 bases between the two germline ends. Per the germline V gene, CDR1 is SEHNR and CDR2 is FQNEAQ (reference sequence). CDR3 in DNA: TGTGCCAAACCACCGGGCCCCAGGGAGGATGAGCAGTTCTTC. This gives the protein CAKPPGPREDEQFF.

V and J are TRBV12-3 or TRBV12-4 and TRBJ2-1, with D uncertain. The CDR3 is 11 amino acids. V dropped 1 base and J dropped 11 bases, with 6 bases sitting between them. In DNA form, the CDR3 reads TGTGCCAGCAGTTTAGGCGAGAAGCAGTTCTTC. Its translation: CASSLGEKQFF.

This clonotype was observed a handful of times. The CDR3 region is CASSIQGGEKQPQHF. The DNA for the CDR3 is TGTGCCAGCAGCATACAGGGAGGGGAGAAGCAGCCCCAGCATTTT. The V call is TRBV7-2, the J call TRBJ1-5; D might be TRBD1 (6 bases). Per the germline V gene, CDR1 is SGHTA and CDR2 is FQGNSA. V was pared by 5 bases and J by 7 bases, with 18 bases between. The CDR3 has 15 amino acids.